This passage covers 5 T cell receptor beta chains from one sample sequenced in a study of blood T cell repertoires in COVID-19. Profiled with immunoSEQ multiplex PCR; TCRdb holds only in-frame clones, not every one. The sample lists some 38,000 clones; approximately 91% were seen once. Sequenced sample: peripheral blood. Receptors were obtained from a man aged 50-60 years with active COVID-19.

This chain uses TRBV18 with TRBJ1-2, with 7 bases fitting TRBD1. Germline CDR1 is KGHSH and CDR2 is LQKENI. The J segment lost 4 bases and the V segment lost 3 bases, leaving 2 bases of the junction unmatched. The CDR3 spans 13 residues. CDR3 amino acids: CASSPTGTYGYTF. The CDR3, as DNA: TGTGCCAGCTCACCGACAGGGACCTATGGCTACACCTTC.

The genes are TRBV30 and TRBJ1-2; TRBD1 is a possible D gene (5 bases). Trimming cost V 0 bases and J 9 bases, with 14 bases left between them. Germline V gives CDR1 GTSNPN, CDR2 SVGIG (reference sequence). This CDR3 contains 13 residues. CDR3: CAWSVTGDLSYTF. The DNA of the CDR3 is TGTGCCTGGAGTGTAACAGGCGACTTAAGCTACACCTTC.

The rearrangement links TRBV19 to TRBJ2-7; D is unresolved. This CDR3 comprises 14 residues. The germline V gene has CDR1 LNHDA and CDR2 SQIVND (reference sequence). V shed 4 bases and J shed 2 bases, with 12 bases lying between them. The CDR3 sequence is CASSTGRFAYEQYF. As DNA, the CDR3 is TGTGCCAGTAGTACAGGCCGATTTGCCTACGAGCAGTACTTC.

The chain recombines TRBV10-1 with TRBJ2-7; 7 bases fit TRBD2. CDR1 and CDR2 (germline): WNHNN, SYGVQD (reference sequence). After removal of 8 bases from V and 3 bases from J, the junction contained 13 bases not matched to a gene. The CDR3 runs 15 residues. CDR3: CASVPTGRYLYEQYF. DNA for the CDR3: TGCGCCAGCGTTCCCACCGGGAGGTACCTCTACGAGCAGTACTTC.

The gene calls are TRBV19 and TRBJ1-1, with D tentatively TRBD1 (6 bases). CDR3 length: 15 amino acids. Germline CDR1 LNHDA, CDR2 SQIVND (reference sequence). The V end lost 7 bases, the J end lost 1 base, and 16 bases lay between the germline ends. CDR3 region: CASTAGVLRNTEAFF. In DNA form, the CDR3 reads TGTGCCAGTACCGCAGGGGTTTTGAGGAACACTGAAGCTTTCTTT.